The 24 T cell receptor beta chains presented below share a single source sample, sequenced in a study of blood T cell repertoires in COVID-19. Repertoires were generated with immunoSEQ multiplex PCR, while TCRdb's copy carries only in-frame clones and drops some. The sample contains about 180,000 clones, 80% to 90% of which appear only once. Sequencing was performed on peripheral blood. Every receptor here comes from a human donor with active or convalescent COVID-19. The donor label of this sample is uncertain.

CDR3 sequence: CATSDGGQAGTLHF. The CDR3 bases are TGTGCCACCAGTGACGGGGGACAGGCCGGGACCCTCCACTTT. The chain carries TRBV24-1 and TRBJ1-6, with 8 bases lining up with TRBD1. Germline V lookup: CDR1 KGHDR, CDR2 SFDVKD. The CDR3 loop spans 14 amino acids. With 4 bases clipped from V and 14 bases from J, the junction kept 9 bases outside the gene matches.

This clone turned up a few times. The chain carries TRBV9 and TRBJ1-1; D unclear. CDR1 SGDLS and CDR2 YYNGEE come from the germline V gene. The CDR3 contains 14 residues. V was shortened by 0 bases and J by 7 bases, with 13 bases between the two germline ends. This CDR3 reads CASSVGDSSHEAFF. DNA of the CDR3: TGTGCCAGCAGCGTAGGAGACTCCTCCCATGAAGCTTTCTTT.

The chain employs TRBV3-1 (or the pseudogene TRBV3-2) and TRBJ2-2; 10 bases align to TRBD2. Germline loops: CDR1 LGHDT, CDR2 YNNKEL (reference sequence). The junction had 8 bases not matched to a gene; V was cut back by 4 bases and J by 3 bases. This CDR3 region has 17 residues. CDR3 sequence: CASSRRSGGAYTGELFF. The CDR3, as DNA: TGTGCCAGCAGCCGACGGAGCGGGGGGGCCTACACCGGGGAGCTGTTTTTT.

This chain joins TRBV7-2 and TRBJ2-1; D not certain. With 5 bases removed from V and 5 bases from J, the gap between germline ends came to 16 bases. This CDR3 spans 15 amino acids. CDR1 and CDR2 (germline): SGHTA, FQGNSA. The CDR3 coding sequence is TGTGCCAGCAGCCTAGAGGTGTCTAGAGACAATGAGCAGTTCTTC. Protein sequence: CASSLEVSRDNEQFF.

The rearrangement links TRBV7-9 to TRBJ2-7, with 7 bases lining up with TRBD1. The germline V gene encodes CDR1 SEHNR and CDR2 FQNEAQ (reference sequence). J lost 2 bases, V lost 0 bases, and 7 bases had no gene match. The CDR3 consists of 16 residues. The CDR3 coding sequence is TGTGCCAGCAGCTTAGCGCTGGGGGACAGAACCTACGAGCAGTACTTC. This gives the protein CASSLALGDRTYEQYF.

This clone was found once. The chain joins TRBV18 to TRBJ1-5; 7 bases align to TRBD1. Losses at the gene ends were 8 bases for V and 3 bases for J; bases not matched to a gene: 7. CDR1 and CDR2 from the germline V gene are KGHSH and LQKENI. CDR3 length: 14 residues. In nucleotides, the CDR3 is TGTGCCAGCGGGCCGGGACAGTTCAATCAGCCCCAGCATTTT. Amino acid sequence: CASGPGQFNQPQHF.

The chain carries TRBV4-3 and TRBJ1-2, with TRBD1 matching 9 bases. The CDR3 is 16 amino acids. Losses at the gene ends were 0 bases for V and 4 bases for J; bases not matched to a gene: 6. Germline loops: CDR1 LGHNA, CDR2 YSLEER. The CDR3 sequence: CASSQDTGGVSYGYTF. The CDR3 region has the DNA TGCGCCAGCAGCCAAGATACAGGGGGCGTAAGCTATGGCTACACCTTC.

The chain combines TRBV27 with TRBJ1-3, with a weak D call TRBD1 (5 bases). The CDR3 has 16 residues. Germline CDR1 MNHEY, CDR2 SMNVEV (reference sequence). V gave up 6 bases and J gave up 0 bases, with 15 bases separating them. The CDR3 sequence: CASRRGAGYSGNTIYF. The CDR3 nucleotides read TGTGCCAGCAGGCGGGGCGCCGGGTACTCTGGAAACACCATATATTTT.

The chain employs TRBV4-2 and TRBJ2-7; the match to TRBD2 covers 14 bases. V shed 5 bases and J 2 bases; nucleotides not matched to a gene: 2. Germline V gene data show CDR1 as LGHNA and CDR2 as YNFKEQ. The CDR3 consists of 15 residues. The CDR3, as DNA: TGTGCCAGCAGCAAGACTAGCGGGGGGGCCTACGAGCAGTACTTC. It is translated as CASSKTSGGAYEQYF.

CDR3 sequence: CASRYRAPVSPLHF. The CDR3 DNA reads as TGTGCCAGCAGGTACAGGGCTCCTGTTTCACCCCTCCACTTT. The chain combines TRBV3-1 (or the pseudogene TRBV3-2) with TRBJ1-6, with D tentatively TRBD1 (6 bases). This CDR3 spans 14 amino acids. Trimming stripped 6 bases from V and 9 bases from J, with 15 bases between. The germline gives CDR1 LGHDT, CDR2 YNNKEL (reference sequence).

The CDR3 nucleotides read TGTGCCAGCAGCCCAACCGCCCTAAAACGCACAGATACGCAGTATTTT. Translation: CASSPTALKRTDTQYF. The gene calls are TRBV2 and TRBJ2-3; D is undetermined. Germline lookup yields CDR1 SNHLY and CDR2 FYNNEI. V was cut by 6 bases and J by 1 base, with 17 bases left in between. This CDR3 spans 16 amino acids.

J is TRBJ2-7 and V is TRBV14, with 7 bases lining up with TRBD1. From germline, CDR1 is SGHDN and CDR2 FVKESK. The CDR3 spans 11 residues. V was clipped by 6 bases and J by 6 bases; unmatched bases: 2. CDR3 in DNA: TGTGCCAGCAGTGCAGGGGGCGAGCAGTACTTC. Translation: CASSAGGEQYF.

The chain employs TRBV18 and TRBJ2-3; D unresolved. V lost 2 bases, J lost 2 bases, and 8 bases lay in between. CDR3 length: 14 amino acids. The germline V gene has CDR1 KGHSH and CDR2 LQKENI. CDR3 DNA: TGTGCCAGCTCACCATCAATAGACACAGATACGCAGTATTTT. Protein product: CASSPSIDTDTQYF.

This chain links TRBV27 with TRBJ2-7; the D is unclear. Germline CDR1 reads MNHEY; CDR2 reads SMNVEV (reference sequence). V shed 4 bases and J shed 3 bases, with 19 bases lying between them. The CDR3 is 16 residues long. Here the CDR3 reads CASSYTNPRSSYEQYF. CDR3 sequence (DNA): TGTGCCAGCAGTTATACGAACCCTCGTTCGAGCTACGAGCAGTACTTC.

V usage is TRBV6-5 and J usage is TRBJ2-7; D might be TRBD1 (6 bases). V dropped 6 bases and J dropped 6 bases, with 15 bases sitting between them. CDR3 length: 13 amino acids. Germline V CDR1 and CDR2: MNHEY, SVGAGI. DNA of the CDR3: TGTGCCAGCAGCACAGGGATAGGGGCCGAGCAGTACTTC. It translates to CASSTGIGAEQYF.

V gene TRBV28 combines with J gene TRBJ1-5; no clear D gene. The germline gives CDR1 MDHEN, CDR2 SYDVKM. This CDR3 comprises 13 residues. V gave up 5 bases and J gave up 0 bases, with 5 bases separating them. The CDR3 loop is CASSRGSNQPQHF. Written as DNA, the CDR3 is TGTGCCAGCAGTCGGGGTAGCAATCAGCCCCAGCATTTT.

The chain recombines TRBV7-2 with TRBJ1-1; tentatively, D is TRBD1 (6 bases). The CDR3 covers 13 residues. Germline CDR1 is SGHTA and CDR2 is FQGNSA. V lost 4 bases and J lost 3, with 9 bases in between. CDR3 sequence reads: CASSSYRDTEAFF. CDR3 sequence (DNA): TGTGCCAGCAGCTCCTACAGGGACACTGAAGCTTTCTTT.

The chain uses TRBV13 and TRBJ1-2; D possibly corresponds to TRBD1 (5 bases). The V and J ends lost 3 bases and 3 bases respectively, with 8 bases between them. The CDR3 consists of 13 residues. Germline V gene sequence: CDR1 PRHDT, CDR2 FYEKMQ (reference sequence). DNA of the CDR3: TGTGCCAGCAGCTTTCGGGGGTACTATGGCTACACCTTC. Its translation is CASSFRGYYGYTF.

This clone was detected only once. The chain uses TRBV30 and TRBJ1-5; 7 bases fit TRBD1. This CDR3 comprises 15 residues. Looked up from germline, CDR1 is GTSNPN and CDR2 is SVGIG (reference sequence). Trimming removed 4 bases from V and 7 bases from J; junction bases left unmatched: 13. The CDR3 loop is CAWTRQGNFGQPQHF. CDR3 coding DNA: TGTGCCTGGACGCGACAGGGAAACTTTGGGCAGCCCCAGCATTTT.

The chain joins TRBV10-3 to TRBJ2-1, with TRBD2 matching over 8 bases. The V gene's germline CDR1 is ENHRY and CDR2 SYGVKD. The CDR3 length is 16 residues. V shed 0 bases, J shed 8 bases, and the junction held 9 bases outside the gene matches. CDR3 sequence (DNA): TGTGCCATCAGTGAGTCAGTGGCGGGGGGTAACTATGAGCAGTTCTTC. It codes for CAISESVAGGNYEQFF.

This clone was detected a few times. CDR3 DNA sequence: TGTGCCAGCACGAACAGTCATAACTATGGCTACACCTTC. It is translated as CASTNSHNYGYTF. The chain is built from TRBV2 and TRBJ1-2; D uncertain. CDR3 length: 13 residues. The V end lost 7 bases, the J end lost 1 base, and 10 bases lay between the germline ends. Germline CDR1 is SNHLY and CDR2 is FYNNEI.

The genes are TRBV5-1 and TRBJ2-7; 7 bases are shared with TRBD1. J was trimmed by 0 bases and V by 4 bases; bases with no gene match: 7. The CDR3 length is 15 residues. Germline V gives CDR1 SGHRS, CDR2 YFSETQ. The CDR3 DNA sequence: TGCGCCAGCAGCCCACTACAGGGGACCTCCTACGAGCAGTACTTC. Protein sequence: CASSPLQGTSYEQYF. Drawing the rest from reference TRBV5-1 and TRBJ2-7, the complete variable domain is KAGVTQTPRYLIKTRGQQVTLSCSPISGHRSVSWYQQTPGQGLQFLFEYFSETQRNKGNFPGRFSGRQFSNSRSEMNVSTLELGDSALYLCASSPLQGTSYEQYFGPGTRLTVT.

The chain combines TRBV9 with TRBJ2-7, with TRBD1 matching 7 bases. Per germline, CDR1 SGDLS and CDR2 YYNGEE. The V gene end was trimmed by 2 bases and the J gene end by 1 base; junction bases not matched to a gene: 6. The CDR3 has 15 residues. The CDR3, as DNA: TGTGCCAGCAGCGTTAGTGGGGACAGTTCCTACGAGCAGTACTTC. It translates to CASSVSGDSSYEQYF. The variable domain in full, with the rest retrieved from reference TRBV9 and TRBJ2-7, is DSGVTQTPKHLITATGQRVTLRCSPRSGDLSVYWYQQSLDQGLQFLIQYYNGEERAKGNILERFSAQQFPDLHSELNLSSLELGDSALYFCASSVSGDSSYEQYFGPGTRLTVT.

The chain combines TRBV7-8 with TRBJ2-2; 13 nucleotides agree with TRBD2. The ends lost 5 bases at V and 4 bases at J; junction bases unmatched: 4. CDR3 length: 16 amino acids. Germline lookup yields CDR1 SGHVS and CDR2 FQNEAQ. The DNA of the CDR3 is TGTGCCAGCAGCCTTACTAGCGGGAGGGCCACCGGGGAGCTGTTTTTT. It yields the protein CASSLTSGRATGELFF.